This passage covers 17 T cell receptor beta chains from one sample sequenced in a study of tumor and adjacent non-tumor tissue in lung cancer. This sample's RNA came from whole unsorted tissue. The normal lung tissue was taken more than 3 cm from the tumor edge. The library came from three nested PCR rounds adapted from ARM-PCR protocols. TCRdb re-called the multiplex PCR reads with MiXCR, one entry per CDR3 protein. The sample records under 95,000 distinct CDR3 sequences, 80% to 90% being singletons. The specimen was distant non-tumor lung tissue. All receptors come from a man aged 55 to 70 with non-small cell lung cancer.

The CDR3 loop reads CALSFLGADTQYF. CDR3 DNA: TGTGCCCTCAGCTTTCTGGGGGCAGATACGCAGTATTTT. V gene TRBV11-3 combines with J gene TRBJ2-3; the D gene could be TRBD1 or TRBD2 (5 bases each). There are 13 residues in the CDR3. Germline loops: CDR1 SGHNT, CDR2 YENEEA. V gave up 11 bases and J gave up 4 bases, with 16 bases separating them.

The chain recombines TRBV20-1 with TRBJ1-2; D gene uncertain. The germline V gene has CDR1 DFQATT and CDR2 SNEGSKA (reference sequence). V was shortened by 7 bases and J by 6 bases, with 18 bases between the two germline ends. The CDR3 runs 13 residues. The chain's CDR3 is CSVAPGTFDGYTF. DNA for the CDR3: TGCAGTGTTGCCCCAGGTACTTTTGATGGCTACACCTTC.

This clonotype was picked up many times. For the CDR3, the DNA is TGTGCCAGCAAACAAGGGGGGAGGAGGACTGAAGCTTTCTTT. It codes for CASKQGGRRTEAFF. The rearrangement joins TRBV5-4 to TRBJ1-1, with D possibly being TRBD1 (6 bases). V gave up 6 bases and J gave up 5 bases, with 17 bases separating them. Germline V CDR1 and CDR2: SGHNT, YYREEE (reference sequence). The CDR3 is 14 residues long.

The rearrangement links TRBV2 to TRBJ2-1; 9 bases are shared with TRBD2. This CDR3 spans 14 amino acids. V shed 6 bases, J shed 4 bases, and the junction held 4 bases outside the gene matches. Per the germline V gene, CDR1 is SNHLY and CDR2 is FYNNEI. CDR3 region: CASRRLAEYNEQFF. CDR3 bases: TGTGCCAGCAGGAGACTAGCGGAGTACAATGAGCAGTTCTTC.

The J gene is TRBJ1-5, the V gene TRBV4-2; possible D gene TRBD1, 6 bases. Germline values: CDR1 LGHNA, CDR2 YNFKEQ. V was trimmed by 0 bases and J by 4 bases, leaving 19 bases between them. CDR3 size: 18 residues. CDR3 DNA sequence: TGTGCCAGCAGCCAAGATGGTGGGGGGGCTATAGTGAATCAGCCCCAGCATTTT. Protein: CASSQDGGGAIVNQPQHF.

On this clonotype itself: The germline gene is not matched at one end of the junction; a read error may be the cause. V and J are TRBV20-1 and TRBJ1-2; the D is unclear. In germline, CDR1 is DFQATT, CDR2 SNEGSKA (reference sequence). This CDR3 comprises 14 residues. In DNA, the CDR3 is TGCAGTGCTAGAGGCGGGAATTCTAACTACGGCTACACCTTC. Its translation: CSARGGNSNYGYTF.

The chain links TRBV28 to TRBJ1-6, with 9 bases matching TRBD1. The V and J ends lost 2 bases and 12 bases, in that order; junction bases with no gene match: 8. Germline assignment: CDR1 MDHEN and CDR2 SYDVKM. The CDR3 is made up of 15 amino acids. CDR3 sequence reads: CASSLMGQGALPLHF. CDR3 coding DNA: TGTGCCAGCAGTTTAATGGGACAGGGCGCTTTACCCCTCCACTTT.

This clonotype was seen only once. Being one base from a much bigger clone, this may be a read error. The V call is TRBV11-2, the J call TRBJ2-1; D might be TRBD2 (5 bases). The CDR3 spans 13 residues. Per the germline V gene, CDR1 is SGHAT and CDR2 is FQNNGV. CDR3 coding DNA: TGTGCCAGCAACTTAGAGGCGGCGGGCCTAAAGATCTTC. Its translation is CASNLEAAGLKIF.

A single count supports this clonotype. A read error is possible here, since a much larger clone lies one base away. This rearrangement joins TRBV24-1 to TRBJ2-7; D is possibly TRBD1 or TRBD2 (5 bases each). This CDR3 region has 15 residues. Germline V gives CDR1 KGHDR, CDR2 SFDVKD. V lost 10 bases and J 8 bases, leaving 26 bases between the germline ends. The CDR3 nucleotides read TGTGCCACTGCCTTTAGGGACGGAGGAAACAACAAGCAGTACTTC. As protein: CATAFRDGGNNKQYF.

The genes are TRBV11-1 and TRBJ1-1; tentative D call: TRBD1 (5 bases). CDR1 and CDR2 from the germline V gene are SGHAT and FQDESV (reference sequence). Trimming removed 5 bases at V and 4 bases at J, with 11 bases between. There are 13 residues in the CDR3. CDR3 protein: CASSARGGTEAFF. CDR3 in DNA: TGTGCCAGCAGCGCGCGGGGGGGCACTGAAGCTTTCTTT.

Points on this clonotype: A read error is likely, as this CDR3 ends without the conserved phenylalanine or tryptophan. The CDR3 protein is CSVGAGKNEKLFY. The CDR3 region has the DNA TGCAGCGTTGGGGCCGGCAAGAATGAAAAGCTGTTTTAT. This chain connects TRBV29-1 to TRBJ1-4, with unresolved D. The CDR3 extends over 13 amino acids. The germline V gene has CDR1 SQVTM and CDR2 ANQGSEA.

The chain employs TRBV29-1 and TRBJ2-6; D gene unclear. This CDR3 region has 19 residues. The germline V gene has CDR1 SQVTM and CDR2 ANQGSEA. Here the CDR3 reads CSDEDYRSNPHSGANVLTF. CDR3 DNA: TGCAGTGATGAAGATTATAGGTCTAACCCCCACTCTGGGGCCAACGTCCTGACTTTC.

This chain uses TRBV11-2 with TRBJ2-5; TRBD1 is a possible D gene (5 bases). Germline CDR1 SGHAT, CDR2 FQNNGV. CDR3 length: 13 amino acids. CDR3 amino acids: CISCSTGEETQYF. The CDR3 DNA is TGTATCAGCTGCTCTACAGGAGAAGAGACCCAGTACTTC.

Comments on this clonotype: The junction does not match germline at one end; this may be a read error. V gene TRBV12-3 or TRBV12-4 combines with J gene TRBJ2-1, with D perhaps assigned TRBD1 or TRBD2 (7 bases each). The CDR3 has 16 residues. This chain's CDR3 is CVSSPREGAGANELFF. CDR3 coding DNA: TGTGTCAGCAGCCCTAGGGAGGGGGCAGGGGCGAATGAGCTGTTCTTC.

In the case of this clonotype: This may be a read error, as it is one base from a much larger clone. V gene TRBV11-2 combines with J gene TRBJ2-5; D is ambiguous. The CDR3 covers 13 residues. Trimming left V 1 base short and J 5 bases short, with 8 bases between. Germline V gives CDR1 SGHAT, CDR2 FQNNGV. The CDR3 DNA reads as TGTGCCAGCAGCTTAGGGCAACTGGAGACCCAGTACTTC. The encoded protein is CASSLGQLETQYF.

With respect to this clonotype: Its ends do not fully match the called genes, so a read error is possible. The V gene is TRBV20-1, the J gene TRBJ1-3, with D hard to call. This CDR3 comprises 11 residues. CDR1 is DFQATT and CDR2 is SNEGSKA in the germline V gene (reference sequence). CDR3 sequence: CSVRLVDTIYF. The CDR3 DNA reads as TGTAGTGTTAGACTAGTGGACACCATATATTTT.

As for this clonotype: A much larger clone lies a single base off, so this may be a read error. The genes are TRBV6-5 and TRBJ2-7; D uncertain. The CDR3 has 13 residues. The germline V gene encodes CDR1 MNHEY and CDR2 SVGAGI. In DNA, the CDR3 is TGTGTCAGCAGCCTGGTGAGCTCCTACGAGCAGTACTTC. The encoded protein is CVSSLVSSYEQYF.